The clone carrying this T cell receptor (beta chain) has only one observation. Antigen: not known. A clone one base away is much larger, so this may be a read error. Every donor contributed around 10 milliliters of peripheral blood by blood draw. J lost 2 bases, V lost 6 bases, and 9 bases had no gene match. This CDR3 comprises 15 residues. Germline CDR1 and CDR2: SGHDT and YYEEEE. The second PCR ran about 6 to 11 cycles with a sample-barcoded 5' primer and J-beta primers. TCRdb analysed the 5' RACE reads with MiXCR anew, one entry per CDR3 protein. The sample lists fewer than 900,000 distinct CDR3 sequences, around 34% occurring once. The entry originates in a study of blood T cells in healthy people across ages. General observations from the study: Unknown donor CMV status possibly confounded expanded clonotype changes.

The J gene is TRBJ2-3, the V gene TRBV5-6; TRBD1 agrees at 7 bases. Sequencing input: blood. This receptor was taken from a man between 18 and 35 years old in good health. The CDR3 DNA reads TGTGCCAGCAACCCCAGACAGGGTCCCACAGATACGCAGTATTTT. Translated, it gives CASNPRQGPTDTQYF.